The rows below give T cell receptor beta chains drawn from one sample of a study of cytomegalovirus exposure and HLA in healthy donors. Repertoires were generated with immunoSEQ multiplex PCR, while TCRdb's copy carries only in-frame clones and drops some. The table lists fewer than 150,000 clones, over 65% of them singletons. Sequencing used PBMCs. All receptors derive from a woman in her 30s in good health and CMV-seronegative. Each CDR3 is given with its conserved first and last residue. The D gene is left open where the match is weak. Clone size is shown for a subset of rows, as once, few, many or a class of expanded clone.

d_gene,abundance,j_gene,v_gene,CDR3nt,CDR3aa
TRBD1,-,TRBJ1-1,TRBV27,TGTGCCAGCAGGCCTTCCGGGACAGGGGGCCGGAACACTGAAGCTTTCTTT,CASRPSGTGGRNTEAFF
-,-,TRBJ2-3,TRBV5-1,TGCGCCAGCAGCTTAGAGAGCACAGATACGCAGTATTTT,CASSLESTDTQYF
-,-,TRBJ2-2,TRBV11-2,TGTGCCGGCAGCTTTGTGCAGGACTCGAACACCGGGGAGCTGTTTTTT,CAGSFVQDSNTGELFF
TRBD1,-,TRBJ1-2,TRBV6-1,TGTGCCAGCACCCTGGGACAGGGAAGTGGCTACACCTTC,CASTLGQGSGYTF
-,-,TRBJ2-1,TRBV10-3,TGTGCCACCGGGACTGATTACAATGAGCAGTTCTTC,CATGTDYNEQFF
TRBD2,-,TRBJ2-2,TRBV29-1,TGCAGCGCCTCCATAGCGGGAGGGCGATGGACCGGGGAGCTGTTTTTT,CSASIAGGRWTGELFF
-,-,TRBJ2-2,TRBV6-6,TGTGCCAGCAGTTACTCTGGCAGGACCGGGGAGCTGTTTTTT,CASSYSGRTGELFF
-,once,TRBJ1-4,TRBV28,TGTGCCAGCAGTTTGATCCCACGTACAGGGAGTAATGAAAAACTGTTTTTT,CASSLIPRTGSNEKLFF
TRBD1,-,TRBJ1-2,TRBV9,TGTGCCAGCAGCGCGTCCGGGACAGCAAACTATGGCTACACCTTC,CASSASGTANYGYTF
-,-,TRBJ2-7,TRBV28,TGTGCCAGCAGTTTTTATTCCGGGGTCTACGAGCAGTACTTC,CASSFYSGVYEQYF
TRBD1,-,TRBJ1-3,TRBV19,TGTGCCAGTAGCCCTGCAGGGGGCACGTCTGGAAACACCATATATTTT,CASSPAGGTSGNTIYF
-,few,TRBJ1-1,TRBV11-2,TGTGCCAGCAGCTTAGACTACACTGAAGCTTTCTTT,CASSLDYTEAFF
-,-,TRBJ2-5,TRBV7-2,TGTGCCAGCGGCCAAGCGGCGTACCAAGAGACCCAGTACTTC,CASGQAAYQETQYF
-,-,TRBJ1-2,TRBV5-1,TGCGCCAGCAGCTCCCGGCCCGGCAGGGTGGGTGGCTACACCTTC,CASSSRPGRVGGYTF
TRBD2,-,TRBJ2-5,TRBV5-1,TGCGCCAGCAGCTTGGCTCTAGCGGAAGAGACCCAGTACTTC,CASSLALAEETQYF
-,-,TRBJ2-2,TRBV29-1,TGCAGCGTTGATAGAACAGGGAACACCGGGGAGCTGTTTTTT,CSVDRTGNTGELFF
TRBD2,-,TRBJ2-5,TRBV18,TGTGCCAGCTCTTCCGGGACTAGCGGGAGGTCCCCCCACCAGTACTTC,CASSSGTSGRSPHQYF
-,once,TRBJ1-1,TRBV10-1,TGCGCCAGCAGACTGACCCCACAGACTGAAGCTTTCTTT,CASRLTPQTEAFF
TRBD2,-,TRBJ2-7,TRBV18,TGTGCCAGCTCACCAATGTCATTAGCGGGAGCGTACGAGCAGTACTTC,CASSPMSLAGAYEQYF
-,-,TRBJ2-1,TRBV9,TGTGCCAGCAGCGTAGAGGGGGTCCCGTACAATGAGCAGTTCTTC,CASSVEGVPYNEQFF
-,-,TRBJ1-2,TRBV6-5,TGTGCCAGCAGTTACTCGACAGGCTATGGCTACACCTTC,CASSYSTGYGYTF
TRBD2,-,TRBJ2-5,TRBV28,TGTGCCAGCAGCCCCGGGACTAGCGGCACCCAGTACTTC,CASSPGTSGTQYF
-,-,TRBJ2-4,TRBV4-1,TGCGCCGCAGGCCAGGTCGATCAAAACATTCAGTACTTC,CAAGQVDQNIQYF
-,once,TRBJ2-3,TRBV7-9,TGTGCCAGCAGCTTAAACGGACACCAAAGGAATACGCAGTATTTT,CASSLNGHQRNTQYF
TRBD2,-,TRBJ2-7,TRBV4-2,TGTGCCAGCAGCCAAGATCCGACTAGCGGGGGCTACGAGCAGTACTTC,CASSQDPTSGGYEQYF
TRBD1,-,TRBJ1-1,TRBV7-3,TGTGCCAGCAGCTCGGGACAGGGTAACACTGAAGCTTTCTTT,CASSSGQGNTEAFF
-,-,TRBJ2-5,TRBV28,TGTGCCAGCAGTTTAGGCGGCCGGGAGACCCAGTACTTC,CASSLGGRETQYF
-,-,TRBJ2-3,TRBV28,TGTGCCAGCAGGTTTCCTGGCTCAGATACGCAGTATTTT,CASRFPGSDTQYF
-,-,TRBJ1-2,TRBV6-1,TGTGCCACATCTCAGGGGCATGTCTATGGCTACACCTTC,CATSQGHVYGYTF
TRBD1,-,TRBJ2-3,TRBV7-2,TGTGCCAGCAGCTGGGACAGGGGCGCAGATACGCAGTATTTT,CASSWDRGADTQYF
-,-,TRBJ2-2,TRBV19,TGTGCCAGTAGTGGTCAGTTTTCGACCGGGGAGCTGTTTTTT,CASSGQFSTGELFF
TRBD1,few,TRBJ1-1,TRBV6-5,TGTGCCACCCGGACAGGGGAGGTCACTGAAGCTTTCTTT,CATRTGEVTEAFF
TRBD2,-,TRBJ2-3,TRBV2,TGTGCCAGCAGGGACGGGACTAGCGGGAGTTTTGCCCCAGATACGCAGTATTTT,CASRDGTSGSFAPDTQYF
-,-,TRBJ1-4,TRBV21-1,TGTGCCAGCAGCGCCGGGACAGGTAATGAAAAACTGTTTTTT,CASSAGTGNEKLFF
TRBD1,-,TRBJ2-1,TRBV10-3,TGTGCCATGGGACAGGGAACCAATGAGCAGTTCTTC,CAMGQGTNEQFF
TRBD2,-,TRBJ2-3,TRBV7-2,TGTGCCAGCAGCGCGGGACTAGCGGGGGGCACAGATACGCAGTATTTT,CASSAGLAGGTDTQYF
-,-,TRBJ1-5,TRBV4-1,TGCGCCAGCAGCCAAGTATCCAGGAGCAATCAGCCCCAGCATTTT,CASSQVSRSNQPQHF
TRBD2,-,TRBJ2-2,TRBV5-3,TGTGCCAGAAGCTTTATCAGCGGGAGGGCCCATTCGAACACCGGGGAGCTGTTTTTT,CARSFISGRAHSNTGELFF
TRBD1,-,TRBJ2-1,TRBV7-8,TGTGCCAGCAGCTTAGCGCTCCGACAGGGGTTCCACAATGAGCAGTTCTTC,CASSLALRQGFHNEQFF
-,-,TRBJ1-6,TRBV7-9,TGTGCCAGCAGCTTACTGAATTCACCCCTCCACTTT,CASSLLNSPLHF
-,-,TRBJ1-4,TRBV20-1,TGCAGTGCTAAACAAGTCGAAAAACTGTTTTTT,CSAKQVEKLFF
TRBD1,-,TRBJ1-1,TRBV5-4,TGTGCCAGCAGCTTGAGACAGGGTGAGAGCACTGAAGCTTTCTTT,CASSLRQGESTEAFF
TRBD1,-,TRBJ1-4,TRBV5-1,TGCGCCAGCAGCTTACTGACAGGGGTTAATAATGAAAAACTGTTTTTT,CASSLLTGVNNEKLFF
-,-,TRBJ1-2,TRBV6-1,TGTGCCAGCATAGGCTATGGAGGGACCAACGGCTACACCTTC,CASIGYGGTNGYTF
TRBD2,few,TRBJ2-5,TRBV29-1,TGCAGCGTTGTGGGTGGCCAGGTAGCGGGAGACTTCGCAGAGACCCAGTACTTC,CSVVGGQVAGDFAETQYF
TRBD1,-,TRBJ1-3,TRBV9,TGTGCCAGCAGCCTGGACAGGGCCGGAAACACCATATATTTT,CASSLDRAGNTIYF
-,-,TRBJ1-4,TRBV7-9,TGTGCCAGCAGCTTAGGCGACGGGCCGGCCGGGAGACTGTTTTTT,CASSLGDGPAGRLFF
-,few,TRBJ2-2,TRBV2,TGTGCCAGCAGTGATCCGGGGGACACCGGGGAGCTGTTTTTT,CASSDPGDTGELFF
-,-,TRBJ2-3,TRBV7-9,TGTGCCAGCAGCTCCCGAGGAGTAGGGGTGGATACGCAGTATTTT,CASSSRGVGVDTQYF
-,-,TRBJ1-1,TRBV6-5,TGTGCCAGCAGTTATAGTAGCGGAACACCACGTGAAGCTTTCTTT,CASSYSSGTPREAFF
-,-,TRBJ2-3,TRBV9,TGTGCCAGCAGCCTCTCTCCCCAGTACACAGATACGCAGTATTTT,CASSLSPQYTDTQYF